The 25 T cell receptor beta chains given below trace back to one sample, sequenced in a study of Ad26.COV2.S vaccination and SARS-CoV-2 variants (dated by TCRdb to 2020 to 2022). Library preparation was by the immunoSEQ multiplex PCR assay. What TCRdb holds here is the immuneACCESS table cut down to in-frame rearrangements. Part of the clones is not present; checked against another copy, under half of the missing clones reflect an unresolved V gene, and the others are unexplained. For this sample the table gives 200,000 to 300,000 clones, of which approximately 90% were detected only once. The ten largest clones capture just under 3% of the sample. The treatment or condition label for this specimen denotes: about 20 received Ad26.COV2.S at low or high dose, single or two shots; about 5 received placebo; per-sample allocation not given. For vaccine and placebo recipients, the sequenced repertoires came from samples collected on day 63 after the first injection.

The starting material was peripheral blood, obtained in a trial of Ad26.COV2.S vaccine versus placebo. These receptors were taken from a person aged 18-60 years who received the Ad26.COV2.S COVID-19 vaccine or a placebo.

This clone has ten or more counts. This chain joins TRBV29-1 and TRBJ1-1; no firm D call. This CDR3 is 11 amino acids long. V dropped 3 bases and J dropped 7 bases, with 9 bases sitting between them. Germline V gene sequence: CDR1 SQVTM, CDR2 ANQGSEA. The CDR3: CSVEETIEAFF. CDR3 nucleotide sequence: TGCAGCGTTGAGGAAACAATTGAAGCTTTCTTT.

This chain joins TRBV5-6 and TRBJ2-1; no definite D call. The germline V gene encodes CDR1 SGHDT and CDR2 YYEEEE. The CDR3 runs to 14 residues. V shed 0 bases and J shed 0 bases, with 4 bases lying between them. DNA for the CDR3: TGTGCCAGCAGCTTGGATCCCTCCTACAATGAGCAGTTCTTC. Amino acid sequence: CASSLDPSYNEQFF.

The genes are TRBV5-8 and TRBJ2-1; 10 bases map to TRBD2. The V gene's germline CDR1 is SGHTS and CDR2 YDEGEE. The length of the CDR3 is 15 residues. The trim removed 0 bases at V and 8 bases at J, leaving 5 bases unmatched. CDR3 sequence (DNA): TGTGCCAGCAGCTTGGCGGCTAGCGGGAGATATGAGCAGTTCTTC. This gives the protein CASSLAASGRYEQFF.

The chain uses TRBV6-5 and TRBJ2-1, with TRBD2 matching 9 bases. CDR3 length: 16 amino acids. Germline lookup yields CDR1 MNHEY and CDR2 SVGAGI. V was pared by 0 bases and J by 0 bases, with 0 bases of the junction left unmatched. CDR3 sequence reads: CASSYSSGSSYNEQFF. CDR3 nucleotide sequence: TGTGCCAGCAGTTACTCTAGCGGGAGCTCCTACAATGAGCAGTTCTTC.

The chain links TRBV7-2 to TRBJ2-3; D gene ambiguous. This CDR3 spans 16 amino acids. With 0 bases removed from V and 6 bases from J, the gap between germline ends came to 16 bases. Per the germline V gene, CDR1 is SGHTA and CDR2 is FQGNSA. CDR3 amino acids: CASSLALSAAGDTQYF. As DNA, the CDR3 is TGTGCCAGCAGCTTAGCGTTGAGCGCGGCCGGGGATACGCAGTATTTT.

V and J are TRBV30 and TRBJ1-5; the D is unclear. The V gene's germline CDR1 is GTSNPN and CDR2 SVGIG (reference sequence). The CDR3 totals 13 residues. Trimming cost V 2 bases and J 5 bases, with 10 bases left between them. The CDR3 region has the DNA TGTGCCTGGAGTAGACACCTTGATCAGCCCCAGCATTTT. Amino acid sequence: CAWSRHLDQPQHF.

The V call is TRBV9, the J call TRBJ2-7; D may correspond to TRBD1 or TRBD2 (5 bases each). V was shortened by 4 bases and J by 6 bases, with 11 bases between the two germline ends. This CDR3 has 12 residues. Germline V lookup: CDR1 SGDLS, CDR2 YYNGEE. The CDR3 bases are TGTGCCAGCAGCTCCCGGGGCCCCGAGCAGTACGTC. Translating gives CASSSRGPEQYV.

This clone was counted a single time. The chain combines TRBV5-6 with TRBJ2-7, with 8 bases aligning to TRBD2. Looked up from germline, CDR1 is SGHDT and CDR2 is YYEEEE. The ends lost 2 bases at V and 3 bases at J; junction bases unmatched: 10. The CDR3 has 16 amino acids. CDR3 sequence (DNA): TGTGCCAGCAGCTTTAGGGGTAGCGGGATTAGCTACGAGCAGTACGTC. Residues: CASSFRGSGISYEQYV.

This clone was observed a handful of times. The J gene is TRBJ1-2, the V gene TRBV24-1; no clear D gene. The CDR3 has 14 residues. CDR1 is KGHDR and CDR2 is SFDVKD in the germline V gene. V was clipped by 0 bases and J by 8 bases, with 12 bases between them. The CDR3 spells CATSDLDARTGYTF. The CDR3 DNA is TGTGCCACCAGTGATTTGGACGCCCGGACCGGCTACACCTTC.

The genes are TRBV7-2 and TRBJ2-1, with TRBD2 matching over 10 bases. The ends lost 2 bases at V and 7 bases at J; junction bases unmatched: 5. Germline V gives CDR1 SGHTA, CDR2 FQGNSA. The CDR3 length is 15 residues. The CDR3 DNA reads as TGTGCCAGCAGCTTAAGCAGCGGGGGGGGTAATGAGCAGTTCTTC. Translation gives CASSLSSGGGNEQFF.

The rearrangement uses TRBV11-2 and TRBJ1-4, with a possible D match to TRBD1 (5 bases). Trimming pared 0 bases from V and 4 bases from J, leaving 6 bases between. There are 14 residues in the CDR3. Germline values: CDR1 SGHAT, CDR2 FQNNGV. The CDR3 reads CASSLDRVNEKLFF. The CDR3 DNA reads as TGTGCCAGCAGCTTAGACAGGGTTAATGAAAAACTGTTTTTT. The full variable domain, completed using reference TRBV11-2 and TRBJ1-4, is EAGVAQSPRYKIIEKRQSVAFWCNPISGHATLYWYQQILGQGPKLLIQFQNNGVVDDSQLPKDRFSAERLKGVDSTLKIQPAKLEDSAVYLCASSLDRVNEKLFFGSGTQLSVL.

The rearrangement uses TRBV5-4 and TRBJ2-2; 7 bases are a match to TRBD2. The CDR3 totals 14 residues. Germline assignment: CDR1 SGHNT and CDR2 YYREEE (reference sequence). Germline trimming cut 4 bases from V and 5 bases from J; bases unmatched to any gene: 5. CDR3 protein: CASSRGVNTGELFF. The CDR3 DNA reads as TGTGCCAGCAGCCGGGGGGTCAATACCGGGGAGCTGTTTTTT. Based on the CDR3 plus reference TRBV5-4 and TRBJ2-2, the full variable domain is ETGVTQSPTHLIKTRGQQVTLRCSSQSGHNTVSWYQQALGQGPQFIFQYYREEENGRGNFPPRFSGLQFPNYSSELNVNALELDDSALYLCASSRGVNTGELFFGEGSRLTVL.

V gene TRBV7-9 combines with J gene TRBJ2-3, with 7 bases aligning to TRBD1. The CDR3 contains 14 residues. V gave up 5 bases and J gave up 6 bases; unmatched junction bases: 8. Germline-derived CDR1 and CDR2 are SEHNR and FQNEAQ (reference sequence). CDR3 sequence reads: CASSPGGRIDTQYF. Written as DNA, the CDR3 is TGTGCCAGCAGCCCAGGGGGTCGAATTGATACGCAGTATTTT.

There are a few counts of this clone. The rearrangement joins TRBV7-3 to TRBJ2-5; possible D gene TRBD2, 6 bases. CDR1 is SGHTA, CDR2 FQGTGA, per germline. The CDR3 sequence is 17 residues long. V was shortened by 2 bases and J by 0 bases, with 16 bases between the two germline ends. CDR3: CASSLGGRVGNQETQYF. The CDR3, as DNA: TGTGCCAGCAGCTTAGGGGGGAGAGTGGGAAACCAAGAGACCCAGTACTTC.

For the CDR3, the DNA is TGCGCCAGCAGCTCGGGACAGGGGGCCGCTGAAGCTTTCTTT. Translated: CASSSGQGAAEAFF. The rearrangement uses TRBV5-1 and TRBJ1-1; 12 bases are shared with TRBD1. Losses at the gene ends were 3 bases for V and 6 bases for J; bases not matched to a gene: 3. Per germline, CDR1 SGHRS and CDR2 YFSETQ. The CDR3 has 14 residues. Filled out from reference TRBV5-1 and TRBJ1-1, the complete variable domain reads KAGVTQTPRYLIKTRGQQVTLSCSPISGHRSVSWYQQTPGQGLQFLFEYFSETQRNKGNFPGRFSGRQFSNSRSEMNVSTLELGDSALYLCASSSGQGAAEAFFGQGTRLTVV.

The chain employs TRBV6-5 and TRBJ1-2, with a tentative D call TRBD1 (6 bases). CDR3 length equals 15 residues. V lost 6 bases to trimming and J lost 14 bases, with 28 bases between them. Looked up from germline, CDR1 is MNHEY and CDR2 is SVGAGI. CDR3 sequence: CASSESGTTLFLTTF. The CDR3, as DNA: TGTGCCAGCAGCGAGTCCGGGACAACCCTTTTCCTCACAACCTTC.

The chain recombines TRBV9 with TRBJ2-6, with D maybe TRBD1 (6 bases). The CDR3 is 15 amino acids. Trimming stripped 1 base from V and 3 bases from J, with 8 bases between. In germline, CDR1 is SGDLS, CDR2 YYNGEE. In nucleotides, the CDR3 is TGTGCCAGCAGCGTACAGGGGAATGGGGCCAACGTCCTGACTTTC. It encodes CASSVQGNGANVLTF.

This clone appeared a single time. The chain couples TRBV10-3 to TRBJ1-2, with D unresolved. The CDR3 covers 18 residues. Trimming took 0 bases from V and 2 from J, leaving 19 bases between them. CDR1 is ENHRY and CDR2 is SYGVKD in the germline V gene. For the CDR3, the DNA is TGTGCCATCAGTGAGTCGGGAGACGGCCCAATCTTGAACTATGGCTACACCTTC. This gives the protein CAISESGDGPILNYGYTF.

The CDR3 DNA is TGTGCCAGCAGCAAAGGGACAGGGGGCATATATAGCCCCGGGGAGCTGTTTTTT. This translates into CASSKGTGGIYSPGELFF. The chain links TRBV21-1 to TRBJ2-2; TRBD1 is taken as the D call from the table, unchecked against the DNA. TRBV21-1 is a pseudogene locus. This CDR3 contains 18 residues.

The V gene is TRBV19, the J gene TRBJ2-7, with D maybe TRBD1 (6 bases). The CDR3 is 13 amino acids. The ends were cut back, 5 bases at V and 2 bases at J, with 10 bases in the middle. Looked up from germline, CDR1 is LNHDA and CDR2 is SQIVND (reference sequence). The CDR3 nucleotides are TGTGCCAGTAGTCTTCAGGGGCCCTACGAGCAGTACTTC. It encodes CASSLQGPYEQYF.

This rearrangement joins TRBV6-2 or TRBV6-3 to TRBJ2-7, with TRBD2 matching over 11 bases. Germline V CDR1 and CDR2: MNHEY, SVGEGT. Trimming took 6 bases from V and 5 from J; bases not matched to a gene: 9. The CDR3 totals 15 residues. As DNA, the CDR3 is TGTGCCAGCAGCCCCGTTTTAGCGGGAGGGGACGAGCAGTACGTC. Protein sequence: CASSPVLAGGDEQYV.

This clone was observed once. This sample includes further DNA sequences coding for the same CDR3. The CDR3 protein is CASSSSTGELFF. CDR3 nucleotides: TGTGCCAGCAGTTCCAGCACCGGGGAGCTGTTTTTT. The chain carries TRBV6-2 or TRBV6-3 and TRBJ2-2; the D is unclear. Trimming took 4 bases from V and 4 from J, leaving 4 bases between them. This CDR3 has 12 amino acids. The germline CDR1 and CDR2 sequences are MNHEY and SVGEGT.

The V gene is TRBV6-4, the J gene TRBJ2-3; perhaps TRBD2 as D (6 bases). V was pared by 5 bases and J by 2 bases, with 11 bases between. Germline CDR1 MRHNA, CDR2 SNTAGT. This CDR3 has 14 residues. CDR3 protein: CASSRGRPTDTQYF. The CDR3 DNA follows: TGTGCCAGCAGTCGGGGGAGGCCCACAGATACGCAGTATTTT.

The V call is TRBV9, the J call TRBJ1-5; D perhaps matches TRBD1 (6 bases). Trimming left V 4 bases short and J 4 bases short, with 15 bases between. The CDR3 is made up of 15 amino acids. In germline, CDR1 is SGDLS, CDR2 YYNGEE. DNA for the CDR3: TGTGCCAGCAGCCTCTCCGGGGGCCAAAATCAGCCCCAGCATTTT. Protein product: CASSLSGGQNQPQHF.

This chain joins TRBV12-3 or TRBV12-4 and TRBJ1-2; the D gene is possibly TRBD1 (6 bases). The CDR3 consists of 12 residues. V dropped 5 bases and J dropped 14 bases, with 18 bases sitting between them. The CDR3 DNA follows: TGTGCCAGCAGTAAAGATAACAGGGAAAGGACCTTC. The encoded protein is CASSKDNRERTF.